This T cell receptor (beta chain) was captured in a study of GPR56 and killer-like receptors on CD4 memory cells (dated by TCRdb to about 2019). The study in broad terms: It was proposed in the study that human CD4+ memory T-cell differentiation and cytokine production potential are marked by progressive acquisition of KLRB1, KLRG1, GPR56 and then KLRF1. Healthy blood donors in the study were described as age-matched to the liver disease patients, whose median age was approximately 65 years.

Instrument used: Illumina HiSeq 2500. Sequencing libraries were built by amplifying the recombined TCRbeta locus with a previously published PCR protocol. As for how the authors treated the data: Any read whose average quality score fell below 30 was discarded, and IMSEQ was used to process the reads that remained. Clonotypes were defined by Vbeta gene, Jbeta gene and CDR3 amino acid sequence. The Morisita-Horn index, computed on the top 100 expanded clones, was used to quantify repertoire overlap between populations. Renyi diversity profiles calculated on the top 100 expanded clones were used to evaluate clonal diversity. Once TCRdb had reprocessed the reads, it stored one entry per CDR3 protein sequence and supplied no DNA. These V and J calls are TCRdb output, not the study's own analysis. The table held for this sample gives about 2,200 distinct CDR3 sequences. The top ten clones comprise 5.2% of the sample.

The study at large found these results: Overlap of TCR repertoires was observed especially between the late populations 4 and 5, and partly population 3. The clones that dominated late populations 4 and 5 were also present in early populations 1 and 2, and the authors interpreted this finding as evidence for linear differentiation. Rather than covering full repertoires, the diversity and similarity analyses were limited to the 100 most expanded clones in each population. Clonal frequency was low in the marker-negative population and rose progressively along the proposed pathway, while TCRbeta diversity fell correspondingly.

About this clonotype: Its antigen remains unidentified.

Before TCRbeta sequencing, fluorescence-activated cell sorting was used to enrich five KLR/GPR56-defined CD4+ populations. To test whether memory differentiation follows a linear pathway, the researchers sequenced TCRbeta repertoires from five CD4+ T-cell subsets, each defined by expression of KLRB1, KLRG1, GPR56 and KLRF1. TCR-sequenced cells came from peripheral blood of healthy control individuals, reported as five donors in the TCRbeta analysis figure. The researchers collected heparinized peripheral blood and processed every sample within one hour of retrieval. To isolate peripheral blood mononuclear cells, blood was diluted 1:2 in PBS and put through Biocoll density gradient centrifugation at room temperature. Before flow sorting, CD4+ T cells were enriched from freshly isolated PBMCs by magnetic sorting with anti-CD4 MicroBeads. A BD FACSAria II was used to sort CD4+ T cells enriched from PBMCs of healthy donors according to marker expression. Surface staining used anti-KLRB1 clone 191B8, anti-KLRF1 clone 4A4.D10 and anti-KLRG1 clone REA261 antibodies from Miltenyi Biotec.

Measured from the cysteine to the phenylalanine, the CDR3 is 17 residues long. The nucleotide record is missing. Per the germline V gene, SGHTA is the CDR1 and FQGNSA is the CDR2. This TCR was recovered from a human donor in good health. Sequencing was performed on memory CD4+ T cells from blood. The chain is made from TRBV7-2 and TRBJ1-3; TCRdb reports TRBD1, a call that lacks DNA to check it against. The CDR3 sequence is CASSLQTGSWTGNTIYF.